This T cell receptor (beta chain) originates from a study of cytomegalovirus exposure and HLA in healthy donors (dated by TCRdb to 2017 to 2019). Describing the broader study: An earlier analysis of 550 to 700 of the donors reported 250 to 300 Gb of sequence data and around 120 million unique TCR beta sequences from 190 million or so T cells. Alongside the repertoire data, information on donor age, sex, ethnicity and CMV serostatus was compiled. Every repertoire in the discovery cohort had been generated on one and the same sequencing platform. The study combined high-throughput TCR immunosequencing, statistical association of individual TCRs with disease status, and machine learning to predict cytomegalovirus infection status. An earlier analysis of fewer than 700 of the donors applied high-throughput TCR beta sequencing to assess whether each TCR beta V gene segment acted as functional or pseudogenic. Along with the roughly 710-subject first cohort, a separate validation cohort of approximately 110 different subjects was used. Class I and class II HLA loci were covered by the typing at four-digit resolution. An early release that covered fewer than 800 HLA-typed donors contained around 330 gigabases of sequencing data and about 93 million unique TCR sequences. In the later analysis, no new phenotypic data were used to find candidate immune exposures; instead, reliance was placed on TCR beta sequences and their occurrence across donors. A later analysis re-analyzed previously published TCR beta repertoires from 666 donors and added high-resolution HLA genotyping to study TCR occurrence patterns. Of the approximately 370 genotyped donors, approximately 81% were placed in the genetic ancestry cluster associated with self-reported Caucasian donors. Several DR-DQ haplotypes were treated as single units for association and clustering because of strong linkage in the cohort. The aim of the study was to test whether cataloging public T cell receptors could identify signatures of past pathogen exposure. The study profiled the T cell repertoires of under 850 subjects by immunosequencing and related them to cytomegalovirus serostatus. The number of donors typed differed by locus, with 629-630 for A, B, C, DRB1 and DQB1, 522 for DQA1, 600 to 610 for DPA1, and approximately 470 for DPB1. A later genetic analysis used genome-wide SNP genotypes for about three fifths of the 666 donors, treating that subset as a discovery cohort. Among approximately 370 genotyped donors of the cohort, an average of approximately 240,000 unique TCR beta nucleotide sequences was sequenced per donor, of which roughly 18% were non-productive. Broader findings and caveats from the paper: According to a later analysis, most CMV-associated TCR beta chains appeared to be HLA-restricted, and the HLA associations seemed to be driven largely by CMV exposure. Specific HLA alleles were associated with over 15,000 TCR beta sequences at a false discovery rate of 0.05 in a later analysis. The study gave a list of 150 to 200 TCR beta chains associated with cytomegalovirus. Across donors, most TCR sequences were observed very rarely, whereas some public TCRs were present in many individuals. According to a later genetic analysis, donors in an Asian-associated ancestry cluster had fewer N-insertions in productive TCRs than the roughly 670-donor mean. Correlated functional status among segregating V segments might reflect linkage disequilibrium, but an unknown experimental factor could not be ruled out. The classifier was reported to diagnose cytomegalovirus status with high specificity and sensitivity in both the original cohort and the validation cohort. Roughly uniform sequencing depth across donors was assumed in presence/absence analyses, although this assumption may not hold. Assigning TCR associations to individual alleles was difficult when HLA alleles, especially DR and DQ, strongly co-occurred. A further reported finding was that TCR beta sequences accurately predicted the HLA-A and HLA-B alleles for most subjects in the first cohort. Because some donors lacked HLA typing at each locus, the association tests relied only on the typed subset. A cluster of highly shared sequence variants was judged likely to be a technical artifact of the sequencing pipeline. An earlier analysis of around 600 of the donors showed that most TCR beta V segments appeared in productive rearrangements either about 87% or about 30% of the time, which broadly matched IMGT annotations. A later genetic analysis associated a missense DCLRE1C variant with V-gene and J-gene trimming of TCR beta chains, and an independent cohort replicated the association. In a later analysis, TCR association rates were found to vary across HLA loci, with the most associated TCRs seen for DRB1 alleles and the fewest for HLA-C alleles. CMV serostatus was the only immune exposure information available for the cohort. In a later analysis, HLA-associated TCR beta chains showed more clonal expansion and lower generation probabilities than non-associated chains that were equally common. The earlier analysis of about 600 of the donors excluded roughly 16 rarely observed V segments, including chromosome 9 orphons, because counts were too low. A few of the identified cytomegalovirus-associated TCR beta chains were confirmed in vitro to be specific for cytomegalovirus antigens. The cohort was sequenced for TCR beta chains only, and without alpha or paired-chain data the features that could be detected were limited. A later analysis reported that several top co-occurrence clusters appeared linked to parvovirus B19, influenza, CMV and Epstein-Barr virus. It was suggested by the authors that the approach could potentially be generalized to other disease states and immunological phenotypes. The 87-base-pair reads could not distinguish some IMGT-functional V segments, including TRBV6-2 and TRBV6-3, so those segments were excluded.

Library preparation used the immunoSEQ multiplex PCR assay. For the multiplex PCR, a mixture combining 60 forward primers for TCR Vbeta segments and 13 reverse primers for TCR Jbeta segments was used. A multiplex PCR assay on genomic DNA amplified the CDR3 region of rearranged TCR beta genes. The Illumina HiSeq System was used to sequence the amplified TCR beta libraries as 87-base-pair reads. The published analysis was carried out like this. In a later analysis, tens of millions of unique TCR beta chains were counted across the approximately 640 repertoires, and around 10 million of these chains were shared by at least two donors. A nearest-neighbor algorithm error-corrected the raw reads and collapsed the reads into unique sequences, merging closely related sequences to remove PCR and sequencing errors. CDR3 sequences were aligned to IMGT reference sequences to assign V, D and J gene segments. For a sequence to be retained, a match of at least six nucleotides to both a V gene segment and a J gene segment was required. A rearrangement counted as productive if the CDR3 had no stop codons and remained in frame with V and J, and every other rearrangement counted as non-productive. Following IMGT convention, CDR3 was defined as the stretch from the second conserved V-encoded cysteine to the conserved J-encoded phenylalanine. The earlier analysis of some 540 of the donors excluded any sequence lacking an unambiguous match to a single V gene segment. In an earlier analysis of some 590 of the donors, V segments were called functional above 56.7% productive rearrangements and were called segregating when the between-donor standard deviation exceeded 5%. A statistical classification framework was built for diagnosing cytomegalovirus status from the catalog of TCR beta chain sequences. A later analysis assigned V and J genes by comparing TCR nucleotide sequences with IMGT/GENE-DB human TR gene sequences. In a later analysis, CDR3 sequences and most-parsimonious VDJ recombination scenarios were assigned using the TCRdist pipeline. In a later analysis, every TCR beta chain was defined by the combination of its CDR3 amino acid sequence and its V-gene family, and reads without a unique V-gene family were dropped. To address suspected cross-contamination and a sequencing artifact, a later analysis removed 592 highly shared, low-generation-probability nucleotide sequences. In a later analysis, a clonal expansion index was calculated for each public chain from normalized within-repertoire ranks of inferred template counts. In a later analysis, generation probabilities were computed using a VDJ recombination model fitted to out-of-frame rearrangements, and the results were checked against IGoR. Hypergeometric tests were used in a later analysis to score TCR-TCR, TCR-HLA and TCR-CMV co-occurrence, with a repertoire-size bias correction applied to the TCR pairs. False discovery rates were estimated in a later analysis by permuting HLA or CMV assignments 20 times. In a later analysis, co-occurring TCRs were grouped using DBSCAN, and TCRdist sequence similarity was added for clustering within HLA-allele-positive subsets. For co-occurrence clustering, repertoires with fewer than 30,000 or more than 120,000 public chains were excluded, along with a handful of repertoires with anomalous nucleotide sharing. Here the immuneACCESS table is served through TCRdb, limited to in-frame sequences with V and J called. Missing clones are a known gap in these copies; in checked studies unresolved V genes cover under half, and the rest lacks a known reason. V and J calls and clone size come straight from that table; D and trimming were deduced from the DNA. In this sample the table shows 160,000 or so clones, approximately 82% of which occur a single time. The top ten clonotypes cover about 1.3% of the sample.

The cohort comprised more than 550 healthy bone marrow donors. All cohort members were sampled while nominally healthy, although unrecorded immune exposures were likely present. The donor was CMV seronegative and belonged to the group of more than 300 seronegative cohort members. A peripheral blood sample was provided by each donor, and peripheral blood mononuclear cells were used for TCR beta sequencing. The Qiagen DNeasy Blood Extraction Kit was used to extract genomic DNA from the blood cell samples. The germline V gene sets CDR1 to MDHEN and CDR2 to SYDVKM. The cysteine opens and the phenylalanine closes a CDR3 of 15 amino acids. Here the CDR3 DNA is all that survives: 45 bases in frame from base 1. At the junction V is shortened by 6 bases and J by 6 bases; bases outside the gene matches: 9. With regard to this clone: Its antigen specificity is not known. Base qualities were left out, and no much larger clone turns up one base away.

This receptor was obtained from a male donor in good health and CMV-seronegative. The receptor chain draws on TRBV28 and TRBJ1-5, and 9 junction bases match TRBD1. The specimen was PBMCs. The CDR3 here reads CASRPQQGAGQPQHF. The DNA reads as follows: TGTGCCAGCAGACCACAACAGGGGGCAGGTCAGCCCCAGCATTTT.